The rows below give T cell receptor beta chains drawn from one sample of a study of T cell responses to AZD1222 COVID-19 vaccine. Data came from immunoSEQ multiplex PCR; TCRdb stores just in-frame clones and leaves some out. In the table there are approximately 150,000 clones, around nine tenths of which are singletons. The sequences come from peripheral blood, collected on day 0 of AZD1222 vaccination. These receptors originate from an adult in good health. Both conserved end residues are part of each CDR3. A D gene is named only where the DNA matches it firmly. For some rows the clone size is stated as once, few or many, or as a class when expanded; others skip it.

size	D	V	J	DNA	CDR3
NA	NA	TRBV19	TRBJ1-6	TGTGCCAGTTCAAGGGCACTCTTTTCACCCCTCCACTTT	CASSRALFSPLHF
once	NA	TRBV5-4	TRBJ2-5	TGTGCCAGCAGCTTATTAAGGGAACAAGAGACCCAGTACTTC	CASSLLREQETQYF
NA	NA	TRBV9	TRBJ2-3	TGTGCCAGCAGCGTAGTTTCTATATCATCGCCAGATACGCAGTATTTT	CASSVVSISSPDTQYF
NA	NA	TRBV7-9	TRBJ2-3	TGTGCCAGCAGCTTAGCCACAGCATTTGCGCAGTATTTT	CASSLATAFAQYF
NA	NA	TRBV5-5	TRBJ1-1	TGTGCCAGCAGCTTGAGGAACACTGAAGCTTTCTTT	CASSLRNTEAFF
NA	NA	TRBV7-2	TRBJ2-7	TGTGCCAGCAGCTTAGGTCCAGGGGTTACCTACGAGCAGTACTTC	CASSLGPGVTYEQYF
NA	TRBD1	TRBV19	TRBJ1-1	TGTGCCAGTAGTCCAACACTTCCCGGACAGGTTCGAGCTTTCTTT	CASSPTLPGQVRAFF
NA	TRBD1	TRBV2	TRBJ2-2	TGTGCCAGCAGGGACAGGGGGCCGTATACCGGGGAGCTGTTTTTT	CASRDRGPYTGELFF
NA	TRBD1	TRBV5-1	TRBJ1-4	TGCGCCAGCAGCTTGGAAGGGACAGGTGGGGAAAAACTGTTTTTT	CASSLEGTGGEKLFF
NA	NA	TRBV4-1	TRBJ1-4	TGCGCCAGCAGCCAAGAAAGGACGGGACAAAAACTGTTTTTT	CASSQERTGQKLFF
NA	NA	TRBV9	TRBJ2-2	TGTGCCAGCAGCGTAGCTGCCAAAGGGATCACCGGGGAGCTGTTTTTT	CASSVAAKGITGELFF
NA	NA	TRBV6-5	TRBJ2-2	TGTGCCAGCAAGCGTGGCGGCGGGGAGCTGTTTTTT	CASKRGGGELFF
once	TRBD2	TRBV27	TRBJ2-7	TGTGCCAGCAGACTCCCCTCTTTTGAGCGGCTAGCGGGATTCTACGAGCAGTACTTC	CASRLPSFERLAGFYEQYF
once	TRBD2	TRBV10-1	TRBJ2-1	TGCGCCAGCAGTGGGTCCAGTAGCGGGAGTCGATACAATGAGCAGTTCTTC	CASSGSSSGSRYNEQFF
NA	NA	TRBV6-6	TRBJ2-7	TGTGCCACCACCACTGCACAGAGCTCCTACGAGCAGTACTTC	CATTTAQSSYEQYF
NA	TRBD2	TRBV5-1	TRBJ2-7	TGCGCCAGCAGCTTAGGGACTAGCGGCTTGGAGGAGCAGTACTTC	CASSLGTSGLEEQYF
NA	TRBD2	TRBV7-2	TRBJ2-5	TGTGCCAGCAGCTTAGCTCTAGCGGGGGAGACCCAGTACTTC	CASSLALAGETQYF
NA	NA	TRBV4-1	TRBJ1-2	TGCGCCAGCAGCCAAGATGGGTTCGACTACACCTTC	CASSQDGFDYTF
NA	NA	TRBV6-5	TRBJ1-2	TGTGCCAGCAGTCGGGGGCCCTCGAGGGGCTACACCTTC	CASSRGPSRGYTF
NA	TRBD2	TRBV6-5	TRBJ2-7	TGTGCCAGCAGCCGACTAGCGGAGGCGTACGAGCAGTACTTC	CASSRLAEAYEQYF
NA	TRBD1	TRBV11-2	TRBJ2-7	TGTGCCAGCAGCTTATACAGGGGCTCCTACGAGCAGTACTTC	CASSLYRGSYEQYF
NA	NA	TRBV7-9	TRBJ2-7	TGTGCCAGCGGAGGCGCGGGGGGCAGGGGGCGACCCTACGAGCAGTACTTC	CASGGAGGRGRPYEQYF
few	NA	TRBV19	TRBJ1-2	TGTGCCAGTAGTCCTTGGGGGGCCGGGGACTATGGCTACACCTTC	CASSPWGAGDYGYTF
NA	NA	TRBV6-2/TRBV6-3	TRBJ1-5	TGTGCCAGCAGTTACTCGATCAGCTTGAATCAGCCCCAGCATTTT	CASSYSISLNQPQHF
NA	TRBD1	TRBV5-6	TRBJ2-7	TGTGCCAGCAGCTTGGCGGGACAGGGTTACTACTACGAGCAGTACTTC	CASSLAGQGYYYEQYF
few	NA	TRBV18	TRBJ2-2	TGTGCCAGCTGGCAGTTTAGCGGTCCGAACACCGGGGAGCTGTTTTTT	CASWQFSGPNTGELFF
NA	NA	TRBV6-5	TRBJ2-1	TGTGCCAGCAGGATTACAGGGATTAGCTACAATGAGCAGTTCTTC	CASRITGISYNEQFF
NA	TRBD2	TRBV10-1	TRBJ2-4	TGCGCCAGCAGCCCCGGGGGGGCCAAAAACATTCAGTACTTC	CASSPGGAKNIQYF
NA	TRBD1	TRBV6-5	TRBJ1-1	TGTGCCGGGGGGGACAGGGTGACTGGTGAAGCTTTCTTT	CAGGDRVTGEAFF
NA	NA	TRBV6-5	TRBJ2-5	TGTGCCAGCAAGTACCCCGGGTCGGGGACCCAGTACTTC	CASKYPGSGTQYF
NA	NA	TRBV7-9	TRBJ1-5	TGTGCCAGCAGCTTAGTGCAACCGCTTAGTAGCAATCAGCCCCAGCATTTT	CASSLVQPLSSNQPQHF
NA	TRBD1	TRBV9	TRBJ2-1	TGTGCCAGCAGCGTAGGGGGGACAGGGGGCAATGAGCAGTTCTTC	CASSVGGTGGNEQFF
NA	TRBD1	TRBV3-1/TRBV3-2	TRBJ1-5	TGTGCCAGCAGCCTTAGAGGACAGGTCCCGGGTCAGCCCCAGCATTTT	CASSLRGQVPGQPQHF
NA	NA	TRBV3-1/TRBV3-2	TRBJ2-2	TGTGCCAGCAGCCCCGTAGGGGGAACCGGGGAGCTGTTTTTT	CASSPVGGTGELFF
once	TRBD1	TRBV29-1	TRBJ1-1	TGCAGCATAATCCCAGGGGGGGGTGCTGAAGCTTTCTTT	CSIIPGGGAEAFF
NA	NA	TRBV4-2	TRBJ1-2	TGTGCCAGCAGCCAAGTGGGGCAACCGGGGAACTATGGCTACACCTTC	CASSQVGQPGNYGYTF
NA	NA	TRBV24-1	TRBJ2-7	TGTGCCACCAGCGGTATGTGCACAGGGAACACCTACGAGCAGTACTTC	CATSGMCTGNTYEQYF
NA	TRBD1	TRBV18	TRBJ2-7	TGTGCCAGCTCACAAACGACAGGGTCGGTTGAGCAGTACTTC	CASSQTTGSVEQYF
NA	NA	TRBV4-2	TRBJ2-5	TGTGCCAGCAGCCCCTCTAAAGAGACCCAGTACTTC	CASSPSKETQYF
few	NA	TRBV9	TRBJ1-3	TGTGCCAGCAGCGTATATCAGGGGACCTCTGGAAACACCATATATTTT	CASSVYQGTSGNTIYF
NA	NA	TRBV6-5	TRBJ2-7	TGTGCCAGCAGTATCTCGGGGCGATCTTCCTACGAGCAGTACTTC	CASSISGRSSYEQYF
NA	NA	TRBV27	TRBJ1-1	TGTGCCAGCAGGCAACAGGGCAAAGTAGGCACTGAAGCTTTCTTT	CASRQQGKVGTEAFF
NA	NA	TRBV9	TRBJ1-2	TGTGCCAGCAGCGCTCGGACCCAGGGGTATGGCTACACCTTC	CASSARTQGYGYTF
once	NA	TRBV5-8	TRBJ2-4	TGTGCCAGCAGCTTGGACTACCCAGCCAAAAACATTCAGTACTTC	CASSLDYPAKNIQYF
NA	NA	TRBV7-2	TRBJ1-1	TGTGCCAGCATCCTACAGGGGAACACTGAAGCTTTCTTT	CASILQGNTEAFF
NA	TRBD2	TRBV11-3	TRBJ2-1	TGTGCCAGCAGCCTGACTAGCGGGAGTAACAATGAGCAGTTCTTC	CASSLTSGSNNEQFF
NA	NA	TRBV18	TRBJ1-3	TGTGCCAGCTCACCGCGACAGCCCTCTGGAAACACCATATATTTT	CASSPRQPSGNTIYF
NA	NA	TRBV2	TRBJ2-5	TGTGCCAGCAGAGGACCAGGGGGGTACCAAGAGACCCAGTACTTC	CASRGPGGYQETQYF
NA	TRBD1	TRBV10-3	TRBJ2-7	TGTGCCATCAGACCGACAGGGAGCGACGAGCAGTACTTC	CAIRPTGSDEQYF
NA	NA	TRBV27	TRBJ2-7	TGTGCCAGCAGTTTAACAGGTTCCTACGAGCAGTACTTC	CASSLTGSYEQYF
NA	TRBD1	TRBV4-2	TRBJ1-2	TGTGCCAGCAGCCCGACAGGGGGAATTAGCTACACCTTC	CASSPTGGISYTF
few	NA	TRBV4-1	TRBJ1-1	TGCGCCAGCAGCTCGAGCCAGGGGAAGACTGAAGCTTTCTTT	CASSSSQGKTEAFF
NA	TRBD1	TRBV19	TRBJ1-2	TGTGCCAGTAGTATTAATTCCGGGACAGGGACCGGCTACACCTTC	CASSINSGTGTGYTF
NA	NA	TRBV10-3	TRBJ2-7	TGTGCCATCAGTGCTCATCCGTCCTCCTACGAGCAGTACTTC	CAISAHPSSYEQYF
NA	NA	TRBV2	TRBJ2-1	TGTGCCAGCAGGAGAGGGCGGGTCGACAATGAGCAGTTCTTC	CASRRGRVDNEQFF
NA	NA	TRBV15	TRBJ1-5	TGTGCCACCAGCAGGGTTGGCCAGCCCCAGCATTTT	CATSRVGQPQHF
NA	TRBD1	TRBV19	TRBJ1-1	TGTGCCAGTAGTATCAGAGGGGGCGCGAACACTGAAGCTTTCTTT	CASSIRGGANTEAFF